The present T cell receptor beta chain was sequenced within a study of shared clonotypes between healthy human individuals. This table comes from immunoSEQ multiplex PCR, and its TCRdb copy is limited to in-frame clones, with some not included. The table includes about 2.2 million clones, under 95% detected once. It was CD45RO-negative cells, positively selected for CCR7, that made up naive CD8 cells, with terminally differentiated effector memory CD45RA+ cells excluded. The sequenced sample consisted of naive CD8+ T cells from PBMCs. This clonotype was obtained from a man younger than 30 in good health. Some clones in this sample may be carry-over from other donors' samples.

The CDR3 region has the DNA TGTGCCAGCAGTTCCCTGGACAGCCTATACGAGCAGTACTTC. Its translation: CASSSLDSLYEQYF. The chain couples TRBV27 to TRBJ2-7; tentatively, D is TRBD1 (6 bases). The CDR3 consists of 14 residues. Germline CDR1 and CDR2: MNHEY and SMNVEV (reference sequence). V lost 4 bases and J lost 4, with 14 bases in between.